This TCR beta chain was documented in a study of blood T cell repertoires in COVID-19. The V gene's germline CDR1 is LNHNV and CDR2 YYDKDF (reference sequence). Germline trimming cut 3 bases from V and 7 bases from J; bases unmatched to any gene: 7. The CDR3 sequence is 15 residues long. Method: immunoSEQ multiplex PCR; TCRdb's copy keeps in-frame clones and lacks some. The data contain some 240,000 clones, 65% to 85% of them singletons. Sequenced sample: peripheral blood. The receptor's source is a human donor in a cohort sampled during active COVID-19. The chain carries TRBV15 and TRBJ1-5, with TRBD1 identical over 9 bases. CDR3 in amino acids: CATSRETGGWQPQHF. CDR3 coding DNA: TGTGCCACCAGCAGGGAAACAGGGGGCTGGCAGCCCCAGCATTTT. Variable domain in full (rest from reference TRBV15 and TRBJ1-5): DAMVIQNPRYQVTQFGKPVTLSCSQTLNHNVMYWYQQKSSQAPKLLFHYYDKDFNNEADTPDNFQSRRPNTSFCFLDIRSPGLGDTAMYLCATSRETGGWQPQHFGDGTRLSIL.